The clone carrying this TCR beta chain was found once. The record originates from a study of blood T cell repertoires in COVID-19. Some clones are missing from TCRdb's copy, which holds only in-frame ones; the method was immunoSEQ multiplex PCR. The table has about 15,000 clones, about nine tenths seen once. Per the germline V gene, CDR1 is SGHAT and CDR2 is FQNNGV. The CDR3 runs 16 residues. The ends lost 5 bases at V and 0 bases at J; junction bases unmatched: 5. The TCR was taken from a man over 45 with active COVID-19. What was sequenced was peripheral blood. The chain recombines TRBV11-2 with TRBJ1-3, with 9 bases aligning to TRBD1. This CDR3 reads CASSADRGSSGNTIYF. CDR3 bases: TGTGCCAGCAGCGCGGACAGGGGAAGCTCTGGAAACACCATATATTTT.